These 5 T cell receptor beta chains were all obtained from the same sample, sequenced in a study of T cells in Graves' hyperthyroidism and ophthalmopathy (dated by TCRdb to the late 2010s). The receptor library was made with multiplex PCR. Sequencing instrument: Illumina HiSeq 2000. The TCR beta CDR3 regions were amplified from the RNA transcripts. For the first round of RT-PCR on the TCR CDR3, the HTBI primer set was used together with the Qiagen OneStep RT-PCR kit. Using fastp trimming at Q25 and MiXCR clonotype assembly, TCRdb reanalyzed the public sequencing data and kept in-frame beta chains. Records with the same CDR3 protein are collapsed into one entry carrying the most frequent genes and DNA. The sample includes 40,000 or so distinct CDR3 sequences, with 49% observed a single time. Clones ranked in the top ten supply approximately 6.2% of the sample. The sample taken for sequencing was blood. The receptors were gathered from a woman aged 45 to 65 with Graves' hyperthyroidism that later progressed to Graves' ophthalmopathy.

As to this clonotype: Here the CDR3 omits its conserved ending phenylalanine or tryptophan, so a read error is the likely source. Because the CDR3's place on the DNA is in doubt, the DNA is left out and the CDR3 is given as listed by TCRdb. The J gene is TRBJ2-1, the V gene TRBV7-6; the table's D call of TRBD1 was not tested on the DNA. Germline loops: CDR1 SGHVS, CDR2 FNYEAQ. With termini counted, the CDR3 has 9 amino acids. The CDR3 loop is CASSFDRRI.

This clonotype has at least ten counts. The chain uses TRBV3-1 and TRBJ1-6; no clear D gene. CDR1 and CDR2 (germline): LGHDT, YNNKEL (reference sequence). V was pared by 0 bases and J by 6 bases, with 9 bases between. The CDR3 runs 15 residues. CDR3 DNA sequence: TGTGCCAGCAGCCAAGATCACCGGTCTAATTCACCCCTCCACTTT. Protein: CASSQDHRSNSPLHF. Full variable domain (remainder filled in from reference TRBV3-1 and TRBJ1-6): DTAVSQTPKYLVTQMGNDKSIKCEQNLGHDTMYWYKQDSKKFLKIMFSYNNKELIINETVPNRFSPKSPDKAHLNLHINSLELGDSAVYFCASSQDHRSNSPLHFGNGTRLTVT.

J is TRBJ2-7 and V is TRBV20-1, with a tentative D call TRBD1 (7 bases). Trimming removed 2 bases at V and 1 base at J, with 12 bases between. Per the germline V gene, CDR1 is DFQATT and CDR2 is SNEGSKA (reference sequence). The CDR3 is made up of 14 amino acids. CDR3 DNA sequence: TGCAGTGCTAGATGGGACAGCGGGTCCTACGAGCAGTACTTC. As protein: CSARWDSGSYEQYF.

On this clonotype itself: Possible read error: a much larger clone is one base away. The V call is TRBV3-1, the J call TRBJ1-2; 9 bases align to TRBD1. Germline-derived CDR1 and CDR2 are LGHDT and YNNKEL (reference sequence). The CDR3 spans 14 residues. This CDR3 is CASGQEDRGFGYTF. The DNA for the CDR3 is TGTGCCAGCGGCCAAGAGGACAGGGGTTTTGGCTACACCTTC.

This clonotype has more than one count but fewer than ten. The CDR3 is CASSLGSYNEQFF. CDR3 nucleotide sequence: TGTGCCAGCAGCTTAGGGTCGTACAATGAGCAGTTCTTC. The rearrangement uses TRBV7-9 and TRBJ2-1, with D uncertain. The CDR3 totals 13 residues. Germline CDR1 SEHNR, CDR2 FQNEAQ (reference sequence). V was cut by 1 base and J by 4 bases, with 5 bases left in between.